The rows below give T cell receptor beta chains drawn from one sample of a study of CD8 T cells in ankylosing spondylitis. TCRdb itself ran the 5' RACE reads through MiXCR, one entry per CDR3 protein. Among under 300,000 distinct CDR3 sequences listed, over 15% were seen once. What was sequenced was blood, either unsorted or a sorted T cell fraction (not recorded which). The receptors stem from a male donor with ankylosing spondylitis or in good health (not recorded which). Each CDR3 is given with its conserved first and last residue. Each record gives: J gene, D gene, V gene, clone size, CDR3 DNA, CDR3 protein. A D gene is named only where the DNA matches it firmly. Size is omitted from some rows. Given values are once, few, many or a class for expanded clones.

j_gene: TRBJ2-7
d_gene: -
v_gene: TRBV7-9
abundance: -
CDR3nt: TGTGCCAGCAGCTTGCGGGAAGACGAGCAGTACTTC
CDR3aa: CASSLREDEQYF

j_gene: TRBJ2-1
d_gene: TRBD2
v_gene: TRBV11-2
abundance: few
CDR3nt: TGTGCCAGCAGCTTAGACGGGGGTAGCGGGAGTGGCGATGAGCAGTTCTTC
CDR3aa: CASSLDGGSGSGDEQFF

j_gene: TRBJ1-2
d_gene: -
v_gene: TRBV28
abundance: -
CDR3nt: TGTGCCAGCAGTTTCCCGTCTTCCAGCCACTATGGCTACACCTTC
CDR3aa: CASSFPSSSHYGYTF

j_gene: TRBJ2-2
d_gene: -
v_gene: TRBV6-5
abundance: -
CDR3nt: TGTGCCAGCAGTATACAGGGAGCCGGGGAGCTGTTTTTT
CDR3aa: CASSIQGAGELFF

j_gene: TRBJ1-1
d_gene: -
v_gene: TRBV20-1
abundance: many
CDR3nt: TGCAGTGCTCTCCGACTTGAAGCTTTCTTT
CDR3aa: CSALRLEAFF

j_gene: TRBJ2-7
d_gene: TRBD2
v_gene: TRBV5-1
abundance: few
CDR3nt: TGCGCCAGCAGCCCCCTTGGTAGCGGGAGCCACGAGCAGTACTTC
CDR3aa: CASSPLGSGSHEQYF

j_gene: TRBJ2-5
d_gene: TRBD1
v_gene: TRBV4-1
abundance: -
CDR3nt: TGCGCCAGCAGCTCGGGACAGGGGGCGCTAGTAGAGACCCAGTACTTC
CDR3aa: CASSSGQGALVETQYF

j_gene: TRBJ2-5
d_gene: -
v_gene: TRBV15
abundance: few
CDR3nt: TGTGCCACTAAGTCAGGGCGAACAGAGACCCAGTACTTC
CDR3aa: CATKSGRTETQYF

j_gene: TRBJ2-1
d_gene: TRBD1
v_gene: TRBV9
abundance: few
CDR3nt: TGTGCCAGCAGTCCGGACAGGGGAGTTCTCGGTGAGCAGTTCTTC
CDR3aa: CASSPDRGVLGEQFF

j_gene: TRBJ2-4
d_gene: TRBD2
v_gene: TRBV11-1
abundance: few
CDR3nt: TGTGCCAGCAGCACGACACAGAGCGGGATGTGGGCCAAAAACATTCAGTACTTC
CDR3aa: CASSTTQSGMWAKNIQYF

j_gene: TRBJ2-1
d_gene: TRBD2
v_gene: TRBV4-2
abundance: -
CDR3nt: TGTGCCAGCAGCCGCCGACTAGCGGGAGAATCGGATGAGCAGTTCTTC
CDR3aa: CASSRRLAGESDEQFF

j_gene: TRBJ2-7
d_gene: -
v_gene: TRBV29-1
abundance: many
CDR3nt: TGCAGCGTTGAAGACTCAGGGACCCAAACCTACGAGCAGTACTTC
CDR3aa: CSVEDSGTQTYEQYF

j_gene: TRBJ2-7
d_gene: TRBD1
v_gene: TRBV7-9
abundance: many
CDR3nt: TGTGCCAGCAGCTCCTGGGACAGGGTCCGCGAGCAGTACTTC
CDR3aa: CASSSWDRVREQYF

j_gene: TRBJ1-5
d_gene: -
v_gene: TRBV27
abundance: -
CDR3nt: TGTGCCAGCAGTTTAGGGGGCGTGAATCAGCCCCAGCATTTT
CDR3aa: CASSLGGVNQPQHF

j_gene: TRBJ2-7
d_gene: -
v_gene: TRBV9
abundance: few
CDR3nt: TGTGCCAGCAGCCCAGGGGCGGGGTCCTACGAGCAGTACTTC
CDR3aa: CASSPGAGSYEQYF

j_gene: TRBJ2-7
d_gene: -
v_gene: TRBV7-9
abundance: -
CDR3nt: TGTGCCAGCAGCTTCAGGCGACACCCCTACGAGCAGTACTTC
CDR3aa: CASSFRRHPYEQYF

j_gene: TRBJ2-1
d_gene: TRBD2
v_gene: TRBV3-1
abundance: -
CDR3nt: TGTGCCAGCAGCCAAGAACCGGGACTAGTCCATGAGCAGTTCTTC
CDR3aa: CASSQEPGLVHEQFF

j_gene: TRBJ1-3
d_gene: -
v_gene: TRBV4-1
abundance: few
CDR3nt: TGCGCCAGCAGCCAGCCCGGGGCGTCAGGATTAGGGGGAAACACCATATATTTT
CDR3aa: CASSQPGASGLGGNTIYF

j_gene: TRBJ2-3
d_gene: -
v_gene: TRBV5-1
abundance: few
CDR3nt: TGCGCCAGCAGCTTGGCCGGTCAGTTCACAGATACGCAGTATTTT
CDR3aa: CASSLAGQFTDTQYF

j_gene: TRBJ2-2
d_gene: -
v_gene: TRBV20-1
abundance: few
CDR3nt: TGCAGTGGGTCAGGCGCGAACACCGGGGAGCTGTTTTTT
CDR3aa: CSGSGANTGELFF

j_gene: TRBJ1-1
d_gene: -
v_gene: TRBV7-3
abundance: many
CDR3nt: TGTGCCAGCAGCCCTCAGGGCCCGAACACTGAAGCTTTCTTT
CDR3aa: CASSPQGPNTEAFF

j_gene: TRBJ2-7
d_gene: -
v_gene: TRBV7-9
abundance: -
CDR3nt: TGTGCCAGCAGCCCCTCAGCCTCCTACGAGCAGTACTTC
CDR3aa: CASSPSASYEQYF

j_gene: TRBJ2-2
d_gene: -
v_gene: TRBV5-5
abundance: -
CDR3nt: TGTGCCAGCAGCTTGCCCCAGGGGTCCGACACCGGGGAGCTGTTTTTT
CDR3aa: CASSLPQGSDTGELFF

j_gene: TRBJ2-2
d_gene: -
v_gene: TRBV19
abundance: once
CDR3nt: TGTGCCAGCGGCGGCGGGGTTAACACCGGGGAGCTGTTTTTT
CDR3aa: CASGGGVNTGELFF

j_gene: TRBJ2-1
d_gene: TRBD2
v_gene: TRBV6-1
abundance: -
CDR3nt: TGTGCCAGCAGTGATAGGACTAGCGGATTAAATGAGCAGTTCTTC
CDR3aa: CASSDRTSGLNEQFF

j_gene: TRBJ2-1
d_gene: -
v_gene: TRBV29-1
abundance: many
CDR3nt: TGCAGCGTTGCCCGGCAGACCTACAATGAGCAGTTCTTC
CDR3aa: CSVARQTYNEQFF

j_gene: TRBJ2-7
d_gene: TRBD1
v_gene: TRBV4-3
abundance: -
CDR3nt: TGCGCCAGCAGCCAAGCCAGGGGGCTCTACGAGCAGTACTTC
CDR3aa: CASSQARGLYEQYF

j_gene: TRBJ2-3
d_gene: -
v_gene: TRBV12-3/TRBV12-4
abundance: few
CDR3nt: TGTGCCAGCAGTTCTCCCGTCCCTAGCACAGATACGCAGTATTTT
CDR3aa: CASSSPVPSTDTQYF

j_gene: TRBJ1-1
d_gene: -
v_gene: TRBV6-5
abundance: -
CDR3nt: TGTGCCAGCAGTTACTCGATCGAGGGAACTGAAGCTTTCTTT
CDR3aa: CASSYSIEGTEAFF

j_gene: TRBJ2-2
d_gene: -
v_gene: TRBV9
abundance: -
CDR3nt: TGTGCCAGCAGCGTAGAACTAGCCCCGAACACCGGGGAGCTGTTTTTT
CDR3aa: CASSVELAPNTGELFF

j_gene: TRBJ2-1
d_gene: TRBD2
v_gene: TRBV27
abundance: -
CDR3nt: TGTGCCAGCAGCCCGGGAGGGCATGAGCAGTTCTTC
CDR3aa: CASSPGGHEQFF

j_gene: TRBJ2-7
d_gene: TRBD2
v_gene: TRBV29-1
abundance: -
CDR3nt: TGCAGCGTTGAAGATTGGGGCTCGGGGGGATACGAGCAGTACTTC
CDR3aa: CSVEDWGSGGYEQYF

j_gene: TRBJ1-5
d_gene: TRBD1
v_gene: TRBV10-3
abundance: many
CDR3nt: TGTGCCATCAGGGGACAGGGAGAGCATCAGCCCCAGCATTTT
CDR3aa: CAIRGQGEHQPQHF

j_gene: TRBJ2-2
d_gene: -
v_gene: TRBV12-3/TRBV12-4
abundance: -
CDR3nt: TGTGCCAGCAGTTTACGGGACACGTACACCGGGGAGCTGTTTTTT
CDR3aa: CASSLRDTYTGELFF

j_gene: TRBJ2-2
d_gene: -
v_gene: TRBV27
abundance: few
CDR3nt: TGTGCCAGCGGGACCCTGACCGGGGAGCTGTTTTTT
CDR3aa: CASGTLTGELFF

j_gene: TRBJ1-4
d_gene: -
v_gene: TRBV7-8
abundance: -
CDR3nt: TGTGCCAGCAGCTCCTCCGGGGGGGCGGATGAAAAACTGTTTTTT
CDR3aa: CASSSSGGADEKLFF